A selection of T cell receptor beta chains follows, all from one sample in a study of spatial heterogeneity in lung cancer. TCRdb reprocessed the 5' RACE reads via MiXCR and lists one record per CDR3 protein. The sample has 6,500 or so distinct CDR3 sequences, about 7% seen once; the top ten hold roughly 73%. The sequencing here drew on PBMCs, taken at surgery. These TCRs come from a male donor with early-stage non-small cell lung cancer. Each CDR3 is given with its conserved first and last residue. Each record gives: clone size, V gene, D gene, J gene, CDR3 DNA, CDR3 protein. The D gene is left open where the match is weak. Only some rows state a clone size, as once, few, many or a class for expanded clones.

>many|TRBV29-1|TRBD1|TRBJ2-5
TGCAGCGTTTCCTTGACAGGGGCATTGGAGACCCAGTACTTC
CSVSLTGALETQYF
>NA|TRBV12-3/TRBV12-4|TRBD1|TRBJ2-7
TGTGCCAGCAAACCGGGACAGGGACTATACGAGCAGTACTTC
CASKPGQGLYEQYF
>many|TRBV29-1|TRBD1|TRBJ1-1
TGCAGCGTGGGGTATGACAGGGACACTGAAGCTTTCTTT
CSVGYDRDTEAFF
>NA|TRBV7-8|NA|TRBJ2-2
TGTGCCAGCAGCTTAGTACAGTCGAACACCGGGGAGCTGTTTTTT
CASSLVQSNTGELFF
>many|TRBV11-2|TRBD2|TRBJ2-5
TGTGCCAGCAGCTTCCGTCAACTTCTAGCGGGGCACCAAGAGACCCAGTACTTC
CASSFRQLLAGHQETQYF
>many|TRBV6-2/TRBV6-3|TRBD1|TRBJ1-1
TGTGCCAGCACCCCGACAGGGGACACTGAAGCTTTCTTT
CASTPTGDTEAFF
>many|TRBV5-1|NA|TRBJ1-6
TGCGCCAGCAGCTTGGACACCTCACCCCTCCACTTT
CASSLDTSPLHF
>many|TRBV25-1|NA|TRBJ2-5
TGTGCCAGCAGTGAACCGGGACCGACTTGGGGACCCAAGGAGACCCAGTACTTC
CASSEPGPTWGPKETQYF
>NA|TRBV28|NA|TRBJ1-6
TGTGCCAGCAGTCTAGACGATAATTCACCCCTCCACTTT
CASSLDDNSPLHF
>many|TRBV3-1|NA|TRBJ1-5
TGTGCCAGCAGCCAAGATCCGAGGCAGCCCCAGCATTTT
CASSQDPRQPQHF
>NA|TRBV18|TRBD2|TRBJ2-5
TGTGCCAGCTCACCCCACCCCTTAGCGGGTGATGTGACCCAGTACTTC
CASSPHPLAGDVTQYF
>NA|TRBV2|TRBD2|TRBJ2-7
TGTGCCAGCCGTGAAGGACTAGCGGGAGTTCGCGAGCAGTACTTC
CASREGLAGVREQYF
>many|TRBV5-6|NA|TRBJ2-4
TGTGCCAGCAGCTTTACAGGGGCCAAAAACATTCAGTACTTC
CASSFTGAKNIQYF
>NA|TRBV19|TRBD2|TRBJ2-1
TGTGCCAGTGGACTAGCGGGGCCCGGTGAGCAGTTCTTC
CASGLAGPGEQFF
>many|TRBV28|NA|TRBJ2-7
TGTGCCAGCTCCCGGGACCCCACTGGCGAGCAGTACTTC
CASSRDPTGEQYF
>large|TRBV2|TRBD1|TRBJ2-3
TGTGCCAGCAGTGGGGGGACAGCTAGCACAGATACGCAGTATTTT
CASSGGTASTDTQYF
>NA|TRBV2|NA|TRBJ1-6
TGTGCCAGCAGTGCCCGAGGGGATTCACCCCTCCACTTT
CASSARGDSPLHF
>many|TRBV4-3|TRBD1|TRBJ2-7
TGCGCCAGCAGCCCACGGACAGGGCGAGAGCAGTACTTC
CASSPRTGREQYF
>many|TRBV27|NA|TRBJ1-4
TGTGCCAGCAGTTTATCTGCCGACGGAACTAATGAAAAACTGTTTTTT
CASSLSADGTNEKLFF
>many|TRBV28|NA|TRBJ1-1
TGTGCCAGCAGTTGGGCAGAGGACACTGAAGCTTTCTTT
CASSWAEDTEAFF
>NA|TRBV12-3/TRBV12-4|NA|TRBJ1-2
TGTGCCAGCAGTTTACGGGGAGGGGACTATGGCTACACCTTC
CASSLRGGDYGYTF
>many|TRBV12-3/TRBV12-4|TRBD2|TRBJ2-7
TGTGCCAGCAGTTCCCGGACTAGCCGCCCCGACGAGCAGTACTTC
CASSSRTSRPDEQYF
>many|TRBV20-1|NA|TRBJ1-4
TGCAGTGCTAGGCCCGAGTGGTCCAATGAAAAACTGTTTTTT
CSARPEWSNEKLFF
>many|TRBV6-6|TRBD2|TRBJ2-7
TGTGCCAGCAGCCCAAGGAGGGAGGGGCAGTACTTC
CASSPRREGQYF
>many|TRBV11-3|TRBD2|TRBJ2-2
TGTGCCAGCAGCCCGTGGACTAGCGGGGACACGAACACCGGGGAGCTGTTTTTT
CASSPWTSGDTNTGELFF
>NA|TRBV18|NA|TRBJ2-5
TGTGCCAGCTCTCCTGCAGGGGCCCTACCCCAAGAGACCCAGTACTTC
CASSPAGALPQETQYF
>medium-sized|TRBV12-3/TRBV12-4|NA|TRBJ1-1
TGTGCCAGCAGTTTCCAAGCCACGGGGGCTCATCACACTGAAGCTTTCTTT
CASSFQATGAHHTEAFF
>many|TRBV19|NA|TRBJ1-6
TGTGCCAGTAGTATCGGGGCCGGATCTACGGATAATTCACCCCCCCACTTT
CASSIGAGSTDNSPPHF
>many|TRBV20-1|NA|TRBJ1-6
TGCAGTGCTAGAGATGCGGCAGGGGCGTGGAGTTATAATTCACCCCTCCACTTT
CSARDAAGAWSYNSPLHF
>many|TRBV7-7|NA|TRBJ1-1
TGTGCTAGCAGCCCTGTCAGGGAGGCTGAAGCTTTCTTT
CASSPVREAEAFF
>many|TRBV18|NA|TRBJ2-1
TGTGCCAGCTCACCACTCAATGAGCAGTTCTTC
CASSPLNEQFF
>many|TRBV7-9|NA|TRBJ1-4
TGTGCCAGCAGCTTGGGGCAGGGTAATGAAAAACTGTTTTTT
CASSLGQGNEKLFF
>many|TRBV7-9|NA|TRBJ1-6
TGTGCCAGCAGCAAAAGGGTTTGGGGCTCACCCCTCCACTTT
CASSKRVWGSPLHF
>many|TRBV11-2|NA|TRBJ2-1
TGTGCCAGCAGCTTAGTAGGGAGGCTCAATGAGCAGTTCTTC
CASSLVGRLNEQFF
>few|TRBV20-1|NA|TRBJ2-3
TGCAGTGCTAGAGGGACCGCCGCCACAGATACGCAGTATTTT
CSARGTAATDTQYF
>many|TRBV27|NA|TRBJ2-1
TGTGCCAGCGGATTAGGCAGGGGGGATGAGCAGTTCTTC
CASGLGRGDEQFF
>many|TRBV15|NA|TRBJ2-1
TGTGCCACCAGCAGAGGGTGGCTAGGTAATGAGCAGTTCTTC
CATSRGWLGNEQFF
>many|TRBV18|TRBD1|TRBJ2-5
TGTGCCAGCTCCCTTAACTCGGCAGGGGGCGCAGAGACCCAGTACTTC
CASSLNSAGGAETQYF
>many|TRBV2|TRBD1|TRBJ2-1
TGTGCCAGCAGGCCCGGGACAGGGTCGACCAACGTGCAGTTCTTC
CASRPGTGSTNVQFF
>many|TRBV12-3/TRBV12-4|NA|TRBJ2-1
TGTGCCAGCAGTTTTCAGCTCCAAGGTGAGCAGTTCTTC
CASSFQLQGEQFF
>many|TRBV29-1|NA|TRBJ2-5
TGCAGCGTTCGACAGGTACAAGAGACCCAGTACTTC
CSVRQVQETQYF
>many|TRBV5-1|NA|TRBJ2-3
TGCGCCAGCAGCTACGGCACAGATACGCAGTATTTT
CASSYGTDTQYF
>many|TRBV29-1|NA|TRBJ1-6
TGCAGCGTGCGAAGCTCCTATAATTCACCCCTCCACTTT
CSVRSSYNSPLHF
>many|TRBV7-2|NA|TRBJ1-3
TGTGCCAGCAGCGTGGACAGCAATCGAAGAAACACCATATATTTT
CASSVDSNRRNTIYF
>many|TRBV20-1|NA|TRBJ1-1
TGCAGTGCTAGACCGGGTGGCAGTGAAGCTTTCTTT
CSARPGGSEAFF
>many|TRBV7-2|NA|TRBJ2-7
TGTGCCAGCAGCACCGGGACACTCCCCTACGAGCAGTACTTC
CASSTGTLPYEQYF
>many|TRBV2|NA|TRBJ2-6
TGTGCCAGCAGGCTAGAGCAAACTTCTGGGGCCAACGTCCTGACTTTC
CASRLEQTSGANVLTF
>many|TRBV7-9|TRBD2|TRBJ2-7
TGTGCCAGCAGCTTAGAGGCTAGCGGGAGGCCCTACGAGCAGTACTTC
CASSLEASGRPYEQYF
>many|TRBV20-1|NA|TRBJ2-1
TGCAGTGCTAGAGATGGACTAAGCGGAGCATACAATGAGCAGTTCTTC
CSARDGLSGAYNEQFF
>many|TRBV10-3|NA|TRBJ2-3
TGTGCCATCAGTGTAGGAGGCACAGATACGCAGTATTTT
CAISVGGTDTQYF
>NA|TRBV7-2|NA|TRBJ2-5
TGTGCCAGCAGCTTAGGGGGAATCCAAGAGACCCAGTACTTC
CASSLGGIQETQYF
>many|TRBV2|TRBD1|TRBJ2-3
TGTGCCACCCACGGGACAGGGGGCTCGGATACGCAGTATTTT
CATHGTGGSDTQYF